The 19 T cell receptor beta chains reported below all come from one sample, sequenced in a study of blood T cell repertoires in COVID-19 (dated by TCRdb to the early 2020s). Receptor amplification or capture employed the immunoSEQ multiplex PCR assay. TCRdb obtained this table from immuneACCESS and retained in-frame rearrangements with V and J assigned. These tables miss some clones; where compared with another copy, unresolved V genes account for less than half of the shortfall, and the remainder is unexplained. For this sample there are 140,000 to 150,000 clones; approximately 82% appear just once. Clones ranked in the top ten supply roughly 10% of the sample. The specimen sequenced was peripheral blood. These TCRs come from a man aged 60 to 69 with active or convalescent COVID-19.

This CDR3 is CAWSGKQGLQQPQHF. Here the CDR3 DNA reads TGTGCCTGGAGTGGTAAACAGGGGTTACAGCAGCCCCAGCATTTT. The V and J genes are TRBV30 and TRBJ1-5; 7 bases agree with TRBD1. Germline V gene lookup returns CDR1 GTSNPN and CDR2 SVGIG (reference sequence). This CDR3 has 15 residues. The ends lost 1 base at V and 7 bases at J; junction bases unmatched: 10.

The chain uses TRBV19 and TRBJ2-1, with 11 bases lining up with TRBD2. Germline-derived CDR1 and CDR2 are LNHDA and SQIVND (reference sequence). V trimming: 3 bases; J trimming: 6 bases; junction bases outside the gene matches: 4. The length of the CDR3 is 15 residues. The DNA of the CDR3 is TGTGCCAGTAGTATTAGTCTAGCGGGGGGCAATGAGCAGTTCTTC. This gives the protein CASSISLAGGNEQFF. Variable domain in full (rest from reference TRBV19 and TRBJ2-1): DGGITQSPKYLFRKEGQNVTLSCEQNLNHDAMYWYRQDPGQGLRLIYYSQIVNDFQKGDIAEGYSVSREKKESFPLTVTSAQKNPTAFYLCASSISLAGGNEQFFGPGTRLTVL.

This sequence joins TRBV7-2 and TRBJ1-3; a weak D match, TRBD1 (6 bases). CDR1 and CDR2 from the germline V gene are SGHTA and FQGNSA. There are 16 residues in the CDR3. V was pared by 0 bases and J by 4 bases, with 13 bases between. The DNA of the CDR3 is TGTGCCAGCAGCTTAGCGACCCAGGGGAAAGGAAACACCATATATTTT. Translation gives CASSLATQGKGNTIYF.

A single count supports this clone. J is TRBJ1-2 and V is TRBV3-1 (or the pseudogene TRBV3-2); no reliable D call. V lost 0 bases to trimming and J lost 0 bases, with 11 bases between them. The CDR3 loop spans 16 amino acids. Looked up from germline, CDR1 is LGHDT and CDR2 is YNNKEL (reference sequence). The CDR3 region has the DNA TGTGCCAGCAGCCAAGACGTTCCTTTAGCTAACTATGGCTACACCTTC. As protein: CASSQDVPLANYGYTF.

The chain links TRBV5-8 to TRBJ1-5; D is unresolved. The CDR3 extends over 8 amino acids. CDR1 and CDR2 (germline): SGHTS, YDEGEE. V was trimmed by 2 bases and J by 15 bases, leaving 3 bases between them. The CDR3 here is CASSFWHF. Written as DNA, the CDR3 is TGTGCCAGCAGCTTCTGGCATTTT.

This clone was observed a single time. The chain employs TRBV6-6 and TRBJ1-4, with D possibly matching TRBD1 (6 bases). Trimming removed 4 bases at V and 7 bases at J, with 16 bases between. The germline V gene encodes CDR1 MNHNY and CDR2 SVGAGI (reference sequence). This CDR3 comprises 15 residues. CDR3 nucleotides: TGTGCCAGCAGTTCACAGGGTACCCGAGGTGAAAAACTGTTTTTT. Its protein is CASSSQGTRGEKLFF.

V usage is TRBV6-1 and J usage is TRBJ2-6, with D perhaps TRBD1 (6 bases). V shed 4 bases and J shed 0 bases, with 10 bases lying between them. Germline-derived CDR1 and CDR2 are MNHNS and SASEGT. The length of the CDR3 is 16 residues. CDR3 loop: CASSAGQYSGANVLTF. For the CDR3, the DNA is TGTGCCAGCAGTGCCGGACAGTACTCTGGGGCCAACGTCCTGACTTTC.

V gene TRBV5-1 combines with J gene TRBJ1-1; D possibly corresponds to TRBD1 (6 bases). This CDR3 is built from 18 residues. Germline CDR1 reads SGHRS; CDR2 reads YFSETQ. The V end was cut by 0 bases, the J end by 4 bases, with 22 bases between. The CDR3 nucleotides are TGCGCCAGCAGCTTGGTTAGGGGGGGTCACGAGTGGCCCACTGAAGCTTTCTTT. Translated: CASSLVRGGHEWPTEAFF.

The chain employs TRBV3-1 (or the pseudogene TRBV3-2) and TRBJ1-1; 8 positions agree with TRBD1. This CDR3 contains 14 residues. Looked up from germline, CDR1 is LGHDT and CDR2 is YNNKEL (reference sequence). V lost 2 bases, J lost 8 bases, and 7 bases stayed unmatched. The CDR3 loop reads CASSQNGQGGEAFF. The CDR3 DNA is TGTGCCAGCAGCCAAAATGGACAGGGTGGCGAAGCTTTCTTT.

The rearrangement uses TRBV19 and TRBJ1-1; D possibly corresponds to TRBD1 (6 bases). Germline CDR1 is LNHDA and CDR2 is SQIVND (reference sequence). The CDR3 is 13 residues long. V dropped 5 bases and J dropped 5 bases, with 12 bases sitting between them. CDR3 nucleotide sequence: TGTGCCAGTAGTCTCAGACAGGCGACTGAAGCTTTCTTT. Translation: CASSLRQATEAFF. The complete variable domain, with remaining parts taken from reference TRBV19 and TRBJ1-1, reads DGGITQSPKYLFRKEGQNVTLSCEQNLNHDAMYWYRQDPGQGLRLIYYSQIVNDFQKGDIAEGYSVSREKKESFPLTVTSAQKNPTAFYLCASSLRQATEAFFGQGTRLTVV.

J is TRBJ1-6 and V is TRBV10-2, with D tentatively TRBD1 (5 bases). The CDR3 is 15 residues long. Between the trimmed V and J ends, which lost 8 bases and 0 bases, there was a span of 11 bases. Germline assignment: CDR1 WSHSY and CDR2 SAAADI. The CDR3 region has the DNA TGCGCCAGCTGCTGGGGCATCTCCTATAATTCACCCCTCCACTTT. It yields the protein CASCWGISYNSPLHF.

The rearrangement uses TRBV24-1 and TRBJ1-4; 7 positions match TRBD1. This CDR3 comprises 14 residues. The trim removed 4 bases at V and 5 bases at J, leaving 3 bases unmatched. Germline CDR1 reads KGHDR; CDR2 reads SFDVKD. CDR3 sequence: CATSDTGQNEKLFF. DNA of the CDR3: TGTGCCACCAGTGACACGGGACAGAATGAAAAACTGTTTTTT.

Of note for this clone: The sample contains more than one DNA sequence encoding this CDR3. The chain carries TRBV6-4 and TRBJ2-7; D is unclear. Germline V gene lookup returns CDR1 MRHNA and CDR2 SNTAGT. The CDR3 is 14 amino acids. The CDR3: CASSDSHRSHEQYV. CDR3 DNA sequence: TGCGCCAGCAGTGACTCCCACCGGTCTCACGAGCAGTACGTC.

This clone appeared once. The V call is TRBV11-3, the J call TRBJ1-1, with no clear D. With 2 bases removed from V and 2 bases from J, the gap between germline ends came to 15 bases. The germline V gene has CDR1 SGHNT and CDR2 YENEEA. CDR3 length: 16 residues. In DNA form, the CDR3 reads TGTGCCAGCAGCTTATGGGCCCCCGGGAGAAACACTGAAGCTTTCTTT. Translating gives CASSLWAPGRNTEAFF.

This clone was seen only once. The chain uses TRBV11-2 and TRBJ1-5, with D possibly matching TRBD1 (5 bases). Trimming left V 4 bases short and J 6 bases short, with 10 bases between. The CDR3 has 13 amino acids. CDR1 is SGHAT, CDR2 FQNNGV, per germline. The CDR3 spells CASSSQGGQPQHF. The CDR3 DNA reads TGTGCCAGCAGCTCTCAGGGAGGTCAGCCCCAGCATTTT.

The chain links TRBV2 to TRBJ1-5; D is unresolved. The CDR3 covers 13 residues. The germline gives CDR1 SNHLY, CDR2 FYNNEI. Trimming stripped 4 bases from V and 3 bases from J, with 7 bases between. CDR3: CASSGGNNQPQHF. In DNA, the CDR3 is TGTGCCAGCAGTGGAGGGAACAATCAGCCCCAGCATTTT.

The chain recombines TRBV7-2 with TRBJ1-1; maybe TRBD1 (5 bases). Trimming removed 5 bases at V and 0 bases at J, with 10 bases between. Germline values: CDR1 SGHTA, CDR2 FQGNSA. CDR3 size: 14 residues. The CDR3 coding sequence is TGTGCCAGCAGCCAACCGACAGTGAACACTGAAGCTTTCTTT. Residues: CASSQPTVNTEAFF.

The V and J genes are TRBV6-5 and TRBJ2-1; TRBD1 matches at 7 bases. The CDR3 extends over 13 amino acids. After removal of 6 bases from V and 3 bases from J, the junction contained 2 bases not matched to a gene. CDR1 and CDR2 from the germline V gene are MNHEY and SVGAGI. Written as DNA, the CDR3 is TGTGCCAGCAGGACAGGGTTCTACAATGAGCAGTTCTTC. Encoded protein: CASRTGFYNEQFF.

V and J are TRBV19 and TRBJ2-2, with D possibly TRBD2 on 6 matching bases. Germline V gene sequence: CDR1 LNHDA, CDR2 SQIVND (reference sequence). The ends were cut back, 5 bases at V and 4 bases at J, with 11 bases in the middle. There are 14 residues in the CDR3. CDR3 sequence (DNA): TGTGCCAGTAGTCCGGGAGATTCCACCGGGGAGCTGTTTTTT. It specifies CASSPGDSTGELFF.